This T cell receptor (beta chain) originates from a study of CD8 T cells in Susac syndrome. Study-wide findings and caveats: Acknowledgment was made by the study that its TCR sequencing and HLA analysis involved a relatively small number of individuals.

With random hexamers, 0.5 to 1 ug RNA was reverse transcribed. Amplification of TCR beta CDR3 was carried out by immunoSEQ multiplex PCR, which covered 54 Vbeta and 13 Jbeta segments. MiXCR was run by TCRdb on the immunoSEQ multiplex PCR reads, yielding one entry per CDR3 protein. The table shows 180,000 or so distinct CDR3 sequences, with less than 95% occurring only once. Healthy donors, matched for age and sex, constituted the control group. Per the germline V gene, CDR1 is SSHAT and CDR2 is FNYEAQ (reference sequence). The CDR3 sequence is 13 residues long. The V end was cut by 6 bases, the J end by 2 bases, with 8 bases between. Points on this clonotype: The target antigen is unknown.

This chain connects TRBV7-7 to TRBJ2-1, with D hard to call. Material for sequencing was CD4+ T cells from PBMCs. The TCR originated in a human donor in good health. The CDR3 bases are TGTGCCAGCAGTTTCGGACCCTACAATGAGCAGTTCTTC. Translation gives CASSFGPYNEQFF.